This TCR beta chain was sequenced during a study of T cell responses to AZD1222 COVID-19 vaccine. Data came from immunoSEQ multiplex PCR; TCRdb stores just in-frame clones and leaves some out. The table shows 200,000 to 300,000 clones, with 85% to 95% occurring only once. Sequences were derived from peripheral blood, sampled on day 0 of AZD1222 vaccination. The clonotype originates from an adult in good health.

In DNA, the CDR3 is TGTGCCAGCCGCACCTCAGGGGCTGGGGCCAACGTCCTGACTTTC. As protein: CASRTSGAGANVLTF. The chain uses TRBV6-5 and TRBJ2-6; TRBD1 is a possible D gene (6 bases). The V gene's germline CDR1 is MNHEY and CDR2 SVGAGI. This CDR3 is built from 15 residues. V lost 8 bases to trimming and J lost 2 bases, with 13 bases between them.